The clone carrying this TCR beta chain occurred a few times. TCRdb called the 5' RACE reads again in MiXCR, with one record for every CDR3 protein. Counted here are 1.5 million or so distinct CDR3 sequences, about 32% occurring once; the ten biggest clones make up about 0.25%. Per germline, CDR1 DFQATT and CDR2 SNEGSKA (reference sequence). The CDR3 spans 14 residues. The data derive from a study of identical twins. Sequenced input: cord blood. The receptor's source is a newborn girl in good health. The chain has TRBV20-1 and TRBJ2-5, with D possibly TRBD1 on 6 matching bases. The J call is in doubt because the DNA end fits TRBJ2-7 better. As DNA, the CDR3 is TGCAGTGCTAGTTTACAGGGTAGGACCTACGAGCAGTACTTC. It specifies CSASLQGRTYEQYF.